The 8 T cell receptor beta chains listed next were all sequenced from one sample in a study of T cell changes during pregnancy in multiple sclerosis. TCRdb's copy holds only in-frame clones and misses some; the assay was immunoSEQ multiplex PCR. The sample gives roughly 93,000 clones, over 80% of which show up once; 2% to 2.5% is in the top ten. Source: peripheral blood, taken after pregnancy. The receptors originated from a female donor with multiple sclerosis, enrolled in a pregnancy study.

The genes are TRBV4-3 and TRBJ1-3; tentatively, D is TRBD1 (5 bases). Germline assignment: CDR1 LGHNA and CDR2 YSLEER. The CDR3 has 14 residues. Trimming pared 2 bases from V and 4 bases from J, leaving 9 bases between. This CDR3 is CASSQQGGGNTIYF. CDR3 bases: TGCGCCAGCAGCCAACAGGGTGGCGGAAACACCATATATTTT.

CDR3 sequence: CASSSRLVTEQYF. The CDR3 coding sequence is TGTGCCAGCAGTTCCCGCCTAGTTACCGAGCAGTACTTC. The chain has TRBV27 and TRBJ2-7; D is undetermined. In germline, CDR1 is MNHEY, CDR2 SMNVEV (reference sequence). V was trimmed by 4 bases and J by 6 bases, leaving 13 bases between them. The CDR3 length is 13 residues.

V is TRBV30 and J is TRBJ1-3, with no clear D. There are 15 residues in the CDR3. Per germline, CDR1 GTSNPN and CDR2 SVGIG (reference sequence). V dropped 4 bases and J dropped 0 bases, with 13 bases sitting between them. For the CDR3, the DNA is TGTGCCTGGAAAACACCGGGGAACTCTGGAAACACCATATATTTT. Its protein product is CAWKTPGNSGNTIYF.

This chain connects TRBV5-1 to TRBJ1-1, with TRBD1 identical over 8 bases. Germline CDR1 SGHRS, CDR2 YFSETQ. The CDR3 length is 14 residues. Trimming cost V 2 bases and J 5 bases; bases outside gene matches: 5. CDR3 sequence (DNA): TGCGCCAGCAGCTTTACAGGGGGAAGGACTGAAGCTTTCTTT. It is translated as CASSFTGGRTEAFF.

J is TRBJ2-3 and V is TRBV5-6; D gene ambiguous. The CDR3 runs to 18 residues. V was clipped by 2 bases and J by 3 bases, with 22 bases between them. CDR1 and CDR2 (germline): SGHDT, YYEEEE. CDR3: CASSFTQPASRRTDTQYF. In DNA, the CDR3 is TGTGCCAGCAGCTTTACCCAACCAGCGTCCCGAAGAACAGATACGCAGTATTTT. Complete variable domain (other parts from reference TRBV5-6 and TRBJ2-3): DAGVTQSPTHLIKTRGQQVTLRCSPKSGHDTVSWYQQALGQGPQFIFQYYEEEERQRGNFPDRFSGHQFPNYSSELNVNALLLGDSALYLCASSFTQPASRRTDTQYFGPGTRLTVL.

The table lists this clone with a few counts. This chain links TRBV7-8 with TRBJ1-5; D possibly corresponds to TRBD1 (6 bases). With 4 bases removed from V and 6 bases from J, the gap between germline ends came to 16 bases. Germline CDR1 reads SGHVS; CDR2 reads FQNEAQ. The CDR3 has 15 residues. CDR3 coding DNA: TGTGCCAGCAGCTCACGGCCGGGGGGGCGTCAGCCCCAGCATTTT. As protein: CASSSRPGGRQPQHF.

The gene calls are TRBV11-2 and TRBJ2-1, with no clear D. Per germline, CDR1 SGHAT and CDR2 FQNNGV. CDR3 length equals 14 residues. V lost 5 bases, J lost 5 bases, and 13 bases lay in between. The CDR3 DNA reads as TGTGCCAGCAGCCCAGACCTCCGGGACAATGAGCAGTTCTTC. Its translation: CASSPDLRDNEQFF.

The V and J genes are TRBV4-3 and TRBJ2-4; D unclear. The CDR3 extends over 14 amino acids. V was trimmed by 8 bases and J by 0 bases, leaving 11 bases between them. Per germline, CDR1 LGHNA and CDR2 YSLEER. CDR3 in amino acids: CASPGPLAKNIQYF. Here the CDR3 DNA reads TGCGCCAGCCCAGGCCCTCTAGCCAAAAACATTCAGTACTTC.